This T cell receptor (beta chain) was recorded in a study of T-cell memory formation after mild COVID-19. As for the study in general: TCR clusters were mostly donor specific.

This clonotype was recorded a few times. The germline V gene has CDR1 LNHNV and CDR2 YYDKDF (reference sequence). The CDR3 sequence is 16 residues long. The V end lost 0 bases, the J end lost 0 bases, and 9 bases lay between the germline ends. With constant-segment primers, 5'RACE yielded cDNA libraries of TCR alpha and TCR beta that carried sample barcodes and UMIs. TCRdb called the 5' RACE reads again in MiXCR, with one record for every CDR3 protein. The sample lists 500,000 to 600,000 distinct CDR3 sequences, roughly 18% occurring once. This chain connects TRBV15 to TRBJ2-1; tentatively, D is TRBD1 (5 bases). This TCR derives from an adult woman who had mild COVID-19 (a few samples of this study predate the infection). Cell type and time point are not known. What was sequenced was PBMCs or a T cell subset sorted from them (not recorded which). The CDR3 DNA is TGTGCCACCAGCAGAGATCGAAGGGGCTCCTACAATGAGCAGTTCTTC. It codes for CATSRDRRGSYNEQFF. The variable domain in full, with the rest retrieved from reference TRBV15 and TRBJ2-1, is DAMVIQNPRYQVTQFGKPVTLSCSQTLNHNVMYWYQQKSSQAPKLLFHYYDKDFNNEADTPDNFQSRRPNTSFCFLDIRSPGLGDTAMYLCATSRDRRGSYNEQFFGPGTRLTVL.